This T cell receptor beta chain is from a study of cytomegalovirus exposure and HLA in healthy donors. For the study at large: There were about 85 million unique TCRs (from HLA-typed donors) in an early data release. Study results and caveats: CMV serostatus alone was available as immune exposure information. Owing to their indistinguishability, certain V segments, notably TRBV6-2 and TRBV6-3, were excluded.

As regards this clone: Its antigen is unidentified.

With 60 Vbeta and 13 Jbeta primers, the PCR was carried out. The data were produced by immunoSEQ multiplex PCR, yet TCRdb's version contains in-frame clones alone and is incomplete. The listing contains some 43,000 clones. The V end was cut by 4 bases, the J end by 4 bases, with 13 bases between. CDR3 length equals 14 residues. In germline, CDR1 is MGHRA, CDR2 YSYEKL. The V gene is TRBV4-1, the J gene TRBJ2-5; D perhaps matches TRBD1 (6 bases). This receptor was identified in a woman in her twenties or thirties in good health and CMV-seronegative. Material: PBMCs. The CDR3 DNA reads TGCGCCAGCAGCCGAAGACAGGATAGAGAGACCCAGTACTTC. It codes for CASSRRQDRETQYF.